This T cell receptor beta chain was found in a study of STAT5B mutations in CD4+ large granular lymphocyte leukemia. Findings of the study overall: TRBV06-family usage was enriched in top patient clones (8/27) versus controls (2/35). No patients shared main leukemic clonotypes, though about 24% appeared at low frequency elsewhere.

A word on this clone: Its specificity is unknown.

Data came from immunoSEQ multiplex PCR; TCRdb stores just in-frame clones and leaves some out. The top ten clones hold 4% to 4.5% of a sample with roughly 34,000 clones, roughly 80% of them seen once. This CDR3 is 15 amino acids long. V lost 0 bases to trimming and J lost 5 bases; unmatched junction nucleotides: 3. The germline gives CDR1 SGHRS, CDR2 YFSETQ. The sample was CD4+ T cells from blood buffy coats. The chain links TRBV5-1 to TRBJ2-5; 11 bases map to TRBD2. The sequence came from a human donor in good health. CDR3 bases: TGCGCCAGCAGCTTGGATAGCGGGAGGGTGGAGACCCAGTACTTC. This sequence encodes CASSLDSGRVETQYF.